This passage covers 30 T cell receptor beta chains from one sample sequenced in a study of blood T cell repertoires in COVID-19. Profiled with immunoSEQ multiplex PCR; TCRdb holds only in-frame clones, not every one. There are 130,000 to 150,000 clones in the sample; about nine tenths occur only once, and roughly 10% lies in the top ten. The sample comprised PBMCs or T cells enriched from blood (not recorded which). Receptor source: a man in his sixties who had recovered from COVID-19.

This clone has just one count. The chain joins TRBV18 to TRBJ1-1; tentative D call: TRBD1 (5 bases). Germline-derived CDR1 and CDR2 are KGHSH and LQKENI. Trimming cost V 1 base and J 7 bases, with 13 bases left between them. The CDR3 totals 14 residues. As DNA, the CDR3 is TGTGCCAGCTCACCACTGGACACTGGCCGTGAAGCTTTCTTT. Translated: CASSPLDTGREAFF.

The chain links TRBV27 to TRBJ2-7, with 10 bases lining up with TRBD2. The CDR3 has 15 residues. Looked up from germline, CDR1 is MNHEY and CDR2 is SMNVEV (reference sequence). J was trimmed by 2 bases and V by 6 bases; bases with no gene match: 7. CDR3: CASRKAGGFPYEQYF. The CDR3 nucleotides are TGTGCCAGCAGGAAAGCGGGAGGGTTTCCCTACGAGCAGTACTTC.

The rearrangement links TRBV5-4 to TRBJ1-1; perhaps TRBD1 as D (5 bases). This CDR3 has 14 residues. Looked up from germline, CDR1 is SGHNT and CDR2 is YYREEE (reference sequence). The V and J ends lost 3 bases and 1 base respectively, with 10 bases between them. The CDR3 DNA reads TGTGCCAGCAGCTCCATAGGGGCGAACACTGAAGCTTTCTTT. Its translation: CASSSIGANTEAFF.

This rearrangement joins TRBV28 to TRBJ1-1, with a weak D call TRBD1 (5 bases). Germline V CDR1 and CDR2: MDHEN, SYDVKM. V gave up 6 bases and J gave up 4 bases, with 18 bases separating them. The CDR3 runs to 15 residues. The CDR3 DNA reads TGTGCCAGCAGCCGGACCAGGGTCGCAAGCACTGAAGCTTTCTTT. Translating gives CASSRTRVASTEAFF. Looking up the rest from reference TRBV28 and TRBJ1-1 gives the full variable domain: DVKVTQSSRYLVKRTGEKVFLECVQDMDHENMFWYRQDPGLGLRLIYFSYDVKMKEKGDIPEGYSVSREKKERFSLILESASTNQTSMYLCASSRTRVASTEAFFGQGTRLTVV.

In the case of this clone: Compared with germline, one end of the junction differs, possibly owing to a read error. The V call is TRBV3-1 (or the pseudogene TRBV3-2), the J call TRBJ2-1, with 10 bases that match TRBD2. Germline loops: CDR1 LGHDT, CDR2 YNNKEL (reference sequence). There are 14 residues in the CDR3. CDR3: CASSQEAGGRWAVF. The CDR3 DNA reads TGTGCCAGCAGCCAAGAAGCGGGGGGGCGGTGGGCGGTCTTC.

The genes are TRBV19 and TRBJ2-7, with a weak D call TRBD1 (6 bases). Trimming removed 3 bases from V and 2 bases from J, with 11 bases in between. This CDR3 region has 14 residues. CDR1 is LNHDA, CDR2 SQIVND, per germline (reference sequence). CDR3 loop: CASSMSGTTYEQYF. The CDR3 coding sequence is TGTGCCAGTAGTATGTCAGGGACAACCTACGAGCAGTACTTC. Variable domain in full (rest from reference TRBV19 and TRBJ2-7): DGGITQSPKYLFRKEGQNVTLSCEQNLNHDAMYWYRQDPGQGLRLIYYSQIVNDFQKGDIAEGYSVSREKKESFPLTVTSAQKNPTAFYLCASSMSGTTYEQYFGPGTRLTVT.

This clone was seen just once. The V gene is TRBV7-2, the J gene TRBJ1-1, with D perhaps matching TRBD1 (6 bases). Germline V CDR1 and CDR2: SGHTA, FQGNSA. V gave up 5 bases and J gave up 5 bases, with 15 bases separating them. This CDR3 has 14 residues. As DNA, the CDR3 is TGTGCCAGCAGCACTCGACAGGCCCATACTGAAGCTTTCTTT. Its protein product is CASSTRQAHTEAFF.

V is TRBV6-5 and J is TRBJ2-7, with TRBD1 as a possible D gene (6 bases). V shed 3 bases and J shed 4 bases, with 13 bases lying between them. Germline CDR1 and CDR2: MNHEY and SVGAGI. The CDR3 extends over 14 amino acids. The CDR3 spells CASSYGQGSYEQYF. CDR3 sequence (DNA): TGTGCCAGCAGTTATGGGCAGGGGTCGTACGAGCAGTACTTC.

This chain uses TRBV2 with TRBJ2-4; 8 bases map to TRBD2. CDR1 and CDR2 from the germline V gene are SNHLY and FYNNEI. With 11 bases clipped from V and 3 bases from J, the junction kept 6 bases outside the gene matches. The CDR3 loop spans 13 amino acids. CDR3 in amino acids: CASAGAHKNIQYF. CDR3 DNA: TGTGCCTCAGCGGGGGCTCACAAAAACATTCAGTACTTC.

This clone came up a few times. The chain uses TRBV13 and TRBJ2-3, with 10 bases that match TRBD2. CDR1 PRHDT and CDR2 FYEKMQ come from the germline V gene (reference sequence). After removal of 5 bases from V and 6 bases from J, the junction contained 5 bases not matched to a gene. The CDR3 consists of 14 residues. In nucleotides, the CDR3 is TGTGCCAGCAGCACCCGGGGACTAGCGGATACGCAGTATTTT. Protein product: CASSTRGLADTQYF.

The V gene is TRBV7-2, the J gene TRBJ2-5; no reliable D call. Germline-derived CDR1 and CDR2 are SGHTA and FQGNSA. Trimming pared 1 base from V and 2 bases from J, leaving 5 bases between. The CDR3 covers 13 residues. CDR3 DNA sequence: TGTGCCAGCAGCTTAGTGCAGCAAGAGACCCAGTACTTC. As protein: CASSLVQQETQYF. The entire variable domain, with the rest obtained from reference TRBV7-2 and TRBJ2-5, is as follows: GAGVSQSPSNKVTEKGKDVELRCDPISGHTALYWYRQSLGQGLEFLIYFQGNSAPDKSGLPSDRFSAERTGGSVSTLTIQRTQQEDSAVYLCASSLVQQETQYFGPGTRLLVL.

The chain couples TRBV7-9 to TRBJ2-1; TRBD2 matches 7 bases. Germline V gene data show CDR1 as SEHNR and CDR2 as FQNEAQ (reference sequence). Trimming at V came to 5 bases and at J to 6 bases, leaving 7 bases not matched to a gene. The CDR3 has 14 amino acids. CDR3 in DNA: TGTGCCAGCAGCACGGGGGGTTGGGGCAATGAGCAGTTCTTC. Translated, it gives CASSTGGWGNEQFF.

CDR3 amino acids: CASSSDITGNSPLHF. In DNA form, the CDR3 reads TGCGCCAGCAGCTCTGACATAACAGGGAATTCACCCCTCCACTTT. The J gene is TRBJ1-6, the V gene TRBV5-1, with D possibly TRBD1 on 6 matching bases. This CDR3 has 15 residues. Trimming took 3 bases from V and 7 from J, leaving 14 bases between them. Germline CDR1 and CDR2: SGHRS and YFSETQ. Based on the CDR3 plus reference TRBV5-1 and TRBJ1-6, the full variable domain is KAGVTQTPRYLIKTRGQQVTLSCSPISGHRSVSWYQQTPGQGLQFLFEYFSETQRNKGNFPGRFSGRQFSNSRSEMNVSTLELGDSALYLCASSSDITGNSPLHFGNGTRLTVT.

The chain has TRBV19 and TRBJ2-5, with 8 bases that match TRBD2. This CDR3 has 13 amino acids. J was trimmed by 5 bases and V by 10 bases; bases with no gene match: 9. Germline values: CDR1 LNHDA, CDR2 SQIVND (reference sequence). CDR3: CATGRGGRETQYF. The DNA of the CDR3 is TGTGCCACCGGACGGGGGGGCCGGGAGACCCAGTACTTC.

The J gene is TRBJ2-1, the V gene TRBV11-3, with 7 bases lining up with TRBD1. The V gene end was trimmed by 5 bases and the J gene end by 13 bases; junction bases not matched to a gene: 11. This CDR3 has 13 amino acids. The germline CDR1 and CDR2 sequences are SGHNT and YENEEA. Here the CDR3 DNA reads TGTGCCAGCAGCGAAGGGATTCAGGGGGATCAGTTCTTC. Amino acids: CASSEGIQGDQFF.

Concerning this clone itself: Relative to the germline gene, one junction end is altered; a read error may explain this. V and J are TRBV9 and TRBJ2-2; perhaps TRBD1 as D (6 bases). Per germline, CDR1 SGDLS and CDR2 YYNGEE. The CDR3 length is 14 residues. CDR3 residues: CASSVTGNNGELFF. In DNA, the CDR3 is TGTGCCAGCAGCGTAACAGGGAACAACGGGGAGCTGTTTTTT.

This clone was seen just once. The J gene is TRBJ2-5, the V gene TRBV19, with D tentatively TRBD1 (6 bases). The CDR3 is made up of 12 amino acids. The germline V gene has CDR1 LNHDA and CDR2 SQIVND (reference sequence). The V gene lost 5 bases and the J gene lost 6 bases, with 10 bases spanning the gap. This CDR3 reads CASSPQGKTQYF. CDR3 in DNA: TGTGCCAGTAGTCCGCAGGGGAAGACCCAGTACTTC.

This clone was found once. The rearrangement joins TRBV27 to TRBJ2-7; 7 nucleotides match TRBD1. Germline V CDR1 and CDR2: MNHEY, SMNVEV (reference sequence). The CDR3 totals 13 residues. V lost 0 bases to trimming and J lost 6 bases; unmatched junction nucleotides: 2. CDR3 nucleotides: TGTGCCAGCAGTTTATCAGGGGGCTCCGAGCAGTACTTC. Translated: CASSLSGGSEQYF.

This sequence joins TRBV6-5 and TRBJ2-3, with a weak D call TRBD1 (7 bases). Germline CDR1 and CDR2: MNHEY and SVGAGI. Deletions cut 6 bases from V and 5 bases from J, with 15 bases between. This CDR3 has 14 amino acids. The CDR3 protein is CASRTTGRQDTQYF. CDR3 DNA: TGTGCCAGCAGAACGACAGGGAGGCAAGATACGCAGTATTTT.

The J gene is TRBJ1-1, the V gene TRBV5-1; possible D gene TRBD1, 5 bases. There are 15 residues in the CDR3. Trimming removed 4 bases at V and 0 bases at J, with 13 bases between. Germline V gives CDR1 SGHRS, CDR2 YFSETQ. Here the CDR3 reads CASSGGTSMNTEAFF. Written as DNA, the CDR3 is TGCGCCAGCAGCGGCGGGACTTCAATGAACACTGAAGCTTTCTTT.

The chain couples TRBV9 to TRBJ2-2; perhaps TRBD2 as D (7 bases). Germline loops: CDR1 SGDLS, CDR2 YYNGEE. The CDR3 runs to 18 residues. V lost 4 bases, J lost 5 bases, and 24 bases lay in between. The CDR3 loop is CASSFRGGEWLGTGELFF. CDR3 coding DNA: TGTGCCAGCAGCTTCCGAGGGGGGGAGTGGTTGGGAACCGGGGAGCTGTTTTTT.

The genes are TRBV19 and TRBJ1-5; the match to TRBD1 covers 7 bases. The ends lost 7 bases at V and 9 bases at J; junction bases unmatched: 18. The CDR3 length is 16 residues. Germline values: CDR1 LNHDA, CDR2 SQIVND (reference sequence). The CDR3 reads CASTRPGQRNHRPQHF. CDR3 nucleotides: TGTGCCAGTACTAGGCCGGGACAGAGAAATCATCGGCCCCAGCATTTT.

This chain's CDR3 is CASSDGLAGVDTQYF. The CDR3 coding sequence is TGTGCCAGCAGTGATGGACTAGCGGGAGTTGATACGCAGTATTTT. The chain employs TRBV2 and TRBJ2-3; 13 nucleotides align to TRBD2. CDR1 and CDR2 (germline): SNHLY, FYNNEI. This CDR3 has 15 residues. V was pared by 3 bases and J by 6 bases, with 3 bases of the junction left unmatched.

The chain carries TRBV5-4 and TRBJ1-2, with TRBD1 matching over 10 bases. The V and J ends lost 4 bases and 6 bases, in that order; junction bases with no gene match: 12. CDR1 and CDR2 from the germline V gene are SGHNT and YYREEE (reference sequence). CDR3 size: 16 residues. The DNA for the CDR3 is TGTGCCAGCAGCAGAAGCCGGGACAGGGGCGATCATGGCTACACCTTC. This translates into CASSRSRDRGDHGYTF.

The chain combines TRBV3-1 (or the pseudogene TRBV3-2) with TRBJ2-7; 7 bases are shared with TRBD1. Unmatched junction bases numbered 4, after V lost 2 bases and J lost 3 bases. There are 14 residues in the CDR3. From germline, CDR1 is LGHDT and CDR2 YNNKEL (reference sequence). The DNA of the CDR3 is TGTGCCAGCAGCCAATGGGACAGACTCTACGAGCAGTACTTC. It specifies CASSQWDRLYEQYF.

This clone was picked up a small number of times. The chain has TRBV28 and TRBJ2-1; D might be TRBD2 (7 bases). There are 13 residues in the CDR3. Per the germline V gene, CDR1 is MDHEN and CDR2 is SYDVKM. Trimming shortened V by 8 bases and J by 4 bases, and 12 bases separated the two germline ends. CDR3 coding DNA: TGTGCCAGCGTAGGGGGGGGGTACAATGAGCAGTTCTTC. Translation gives CASVGGGYNEQFF.

The sample holds a few counts of this clone. The chain is built from TRBV5-4 and TRBJ1-3; no reliable D call. Germline lookup yields CDR1 SGHNT and CDR2 YYREEE (reference sequence). This CDR3 contains 15 residues. V dropped 2 bases and J dropped 0 bases, with 9 bases sitting between them. The CDR3: CASSFAGTSGNTIYF. DNA of the CDR3: TGTGCCAGCAGCTTCGCGGGCACCTCTGGAAACACCATATATTTT.

V usage is TRBV6-1 and J usage is TRBJ1-6; D not certain. Germline V gene lookup returns CDR1 MNHNS and CDR2 SASEGT. V was cut by 2 bases and J by 7 bases, with 6 bases left in between. The CDR3 extends over 13 amino acids. In DNA, the CDR3 is TGTGCCAGCAGTGAACAGTGGAATTCACCCCTCCACTTT. Its protein product is CASSEQWNSPLHF.

The CDR3 region has the DNA TGTGCCAGCAGCTCTGGGACAGGAAACTACGAGCAGTACTTC. Translated: CASSSGTGNYEQYF. The chain is built from TRBV7-6 and TRBJ2-7, with 8 bases that match TRBD1. Germline loops: CDR1 SGHVS, CDR2 FNYEAQ. This CDR3 has 14 residues. V dropped 4 bases and J dropped 3; count of bases not matched to a gene: 5.

This clone showed up just a few times. The chain couples TRBV10-3 to TRBJ1-4, with 8 bases identical to TRBD1. Germline V gene lookup returns CDR1 ENHRY and CDR2 SYGVKD. With V trimmed by 10 bases and J by 7 bases, 11 bases remained unmatched. The CDR3 has 14 residues. The CDR3 protein is CATADRADSEKLFF. The CDR3 DNA reads as TGTGCCACCGCGGACAGGGCGGACTCTGAAAAACTGTTTTTT.